This T cell receptor (beta chain) was captured in a study of blood T cell repertoires in COVID-19. The overall study: COVID-19 samples collected from the United States, Italy and Spain covered acute and convalescent phases. PBMCs, B-cell-depleted T cells, or T cells were the source of the cDNA or gDNA that made up the material.

Authors' data handling: Amplified reference gene primers provided the basis for estimating nucleated cell counts. Libraries were prepared by immunoSEQ multiplex PCR; TCRdb keeps only in-frame clonotypes and omits some of them. V and J calls and clone size are copied from that table; D and trimming were computed from the DNA. In the table there are about 210,000 clones, 92% of which are singletons. This CDR3 is built from 15 residues. From germline, CDR1 is MNHEY and CDR2 SVGAGI. V lost 6 bases, J lost 8 bases, and 20 bases lay in between. This TCR derives from a young man with acute or convalescent COVID-19. Source material: peripheral blood. V is TRBV6-5 and J is TRBJ2-1; a possible D gene is TRBD1 (6 bases). The DNA for the CDR3 is TGTGCCAGCAGCCCAATGTTGGGGGCTATCTATGAGCAGTTCTTC. Translating gives CASSPMLGAIYEQFF.